This T cell receptor (beta chain) was retrieved from a study of regulatory T cells in long-lasting Graves disease. Study background: Persistence in Graves' disease required over 5 years of antithyroid drugs plus positive TSH receptor antibodies.

Building the TCR beta libraries relied on iRepertoire HTBI primers, and CDR3 regions underwent Arm-PCR. TCRdb reprocessed the multiplex PCR reads with MiXCR, giving one entry per CDR3 protein. The sample lists about 310,000 distinct CDR3 sequences; 20% to 25% were seen once. Whole-study findings and limits: When disease was persistent, TRBV28, TRBJ1-2 and TRBJ2-5 were the favored segments.

This clonotype was seen only a few times. Antigen unknown. J gave up 5 bases and V 5 bases, and 6 bases lay outside the gene matches. From germline, CDR1 is MDHEN and CDR2 SYDVKM. The CDR3 runs to 15 residues. Specified time point: persistent/refractory GD, antithyroid drugs over 5 years with positive TRAb. RNA isolated from PBMCs was used to make the TCR library. EDTA tubes received about 9.3 milliliters of collected peripheral blood. The chain joins TRBV28 to TRBJ2-1; 10 nucleotides match TRBD2. The sequence was obtained from a female donor with Graves disease. This sample comprised peripheral blood mononuclear cells (PBMCs), obtained when the disease was refractory, from a patient treated with antithyroid drugs. The CDR3 is CASSPSGRGHNEQFF. The DNA of the CDR3 is TGTGCCAGCAGTCCTAGCGGGAGAGGGCACAATGAGCAGTTCTTC.